Listed here are 21 T cell receptor beta chains from one sample, sequenced in a study of shared clonotypes between healthy human individuals. Generated by immunoSEQ multiplex PCR, the TCRdb table keeps only in-frame clones and is missing some. The repertoire holds nearly 2 million clones, with approximately 95% as singletons. Naive CD8 populations comprised CD45RO-negative cells positively selected for CCR7, excluding terminally differentiated effector memory CD45RA+ cells. Input material: naive CD8+ T cells sorted from blood. Every receptor here comes from a man between 18 and 35 years old in good health.

The chain combines TRBV4-3 with TRBJ2-2, with 9 bases matching TRBD1. This CDR3 region has 18 residues. V was pared by 0 bases and J by 6 bases, with 11 bases of the junction left unmatched. CDR1 is LGHNA, CDR2 YSLEER, per germline. The CDR3 DNA follows: TGCGCCAGCAGCCAAGATTCAAGACAGGGGGTTCGGGCCGGGGAGCTGTTTTTT. This gives the protein CASSQDSRQGVRAGELFF.

This rearrangement joins TRBV4-3 to TRBJ2-1; no reliable D call. Germline values: CDR1 LGHNA, CDR2 YSLEER. Trimming took 0 bases from V and 7 from J, leaving 13 bases between them. The CDR3 is made up of 15 amino acids. The DNA of the CDR3 is TGCGCCAGCAGCCAAGATTTGGGCCTTGAGAATGAGCAGTTCTTC. It is translated as CASSQDLGLENEQFF.

The chain carries TRBV11-2 and TRBJ2-2, with D tentatively TRBD1 (5 bases). V lost 4 bases to trimming and J lost 6 bases, with 15 bases between them. The CDR3 is made up of 15 amino acids. CDR1 SGHAT and CDR2 FQNNGV come from the germline V gene. CDR3 in DNA: TGTGCCAGCAGCTACCGTTCAGGGCTTCCCGGGGAGCTGTTTTTT. Its protein is CASSYRSGLPGELFF.

The chain carries TRBV7-8 and TRBJ2-3; D is perhaps TRBD2 (5 bases). This CDR3 comprises 15 residues. The ends were cut back, 5 bases at V and 2 bases at J, with 14 bases in the middle. Germline assignment: CDR1 SGHVS and CDR2 FQNEAQ. The CDR3 bases are TGTGCCAGCAGCGATCCCCGGGGATCCACAGATACGCAGTATTTT. This codes for CASSDPRGSTDTQYF.

The rearrangement uses TRBV27 and TRBJ2-3; D is unclear. The germline V gene encodes CDR1 MNHEY and CDR2 SMNVEV (reference sequence). The CDR3 contains 16 residues. V lost 2 bases and J 0 bases, leaving 12 bases between the germline ends. CDR3 protein: CASSLIDSVSTDTQYF. CDR3 nucleotide sequence: TGTGCCAGCAGTTTAATAGACTCGGTGAGCACAGATACGCAGTATTTT.

CDR3 nucleotides: TGTGCCAGCAGTTGGACGGCCCCTGGGGGTGAAGCTTTCTTT. The encoded protein is CASSWTAPGGEAFF. The chain combines TRBV27 with TRBJ1-1, with D possibly matching TRBD1 (5 bases). Germline loops: CDR1 MNHEY, CDR2 SMNVEV (reference sequence). The CDR3 extends over 14 amino acids. Deletions cut 4 bases from V and 7 bases from J, with 16 bases between.

V usage is TRBV6-5 and J usage is TRBJ2-7; possible D gene TRBD1, 5 bases. CDR1 MNHEY and CDR2 SVGAGI come from the germline V gene. The V and J ends lost 7 bases and 2 bases respectively, with 18 bases between them. CDR3 length: 15 residues. The CDR3: CASKPRTSQAYEQYF. CDR3 in DNA: TGTGCCAGCAAACCGAGGACATCTCAGGCCTACGAGCAGTACTTC.

In its sample, this clone was seen once. This sequence joins TRBV4-3 and TRBJ1-1; D is possibly TRBD1 (6 bases). The CDR3 has 15 residues. The germline CDR1 and CDR2 sequences are LGHNA and YSLEER. V was pared by 0 bases and J by 1 base, with 9 bases between. DNA of the CDR3: TGCGCCAGCAGCCAAGATGGGGGCCCGAACACTGAAGCTTTCTTT. Translated, it gives CASSQDGGPNTEAFF.

This chain links TRBV4-2 with TRBJ2-3; TRBD2 might be the D (6 bases). Trimming shortened V by 0 bases and J by 1 base, and 11 bases separated the two germline ends. CDR1 LGHNA and CDR2 YNFKEQ come from the germline V gene. This CDR3 spans 16 amino acids. CDR3 nucleotides: TGTGCCAGCAGCCAAGAGGAGGGGAGCGGCACAGATACGCAGTATTTT. This sequence encodes CASSQEEGSGTDTQYF.

The chain combines TRBV30 with TRBJ2-3; D gene uncertain. From germline, CDR1 is GTSNPN and CDR2 SVGIG (reference sequence). Trimming took 3 bases from V and 4 from J, leaving 14 bases between them. This CDR3 has 14 amino acids. This CDR3 reads CAWSYGSRADTQYF. The CDR3 nucleotides are TGTGCCTGGAGCTACGGGTCCCGCGCAGATACGCAGTATTTT.

As for this clone: Other DNA sequences in the sample encode the same CDR3. This chain uses TRBV5-1 with TRBJ2-5; D gene unclear. Germline CDR1 SGHRS, CDR2 YFSETQ. V lost 4 bases and J lost 3, with 13 bases in between. The CDR3 is 14 amino acids. CDR3 sequence: CASSPDGWEETQYF. The CDR3 DNA sequence: TGCGCCAGCAGCCCGGACGGTTGGGAAGAGACCCAGTACTTC. Full variable domain (missing parts from reference TRBV5-1 and TRBJ2-5): KAGVTQTPRYLIKTRGQQVTLSCSPISGHRSVSWYQQTPGQGLQFLFEYFSETQRNKGNFPGRFSGRQFSNSRSEMNVSTLELGDSALYLCASSPDGWEETQYFGPGTRLLVL.

V gene TRBV9 combines with J gene TRBJ2-1; no firm D call. V gave up 0 bases and J gave up 5 bases, with 6 bases separating them. Per the germline V gene, CDR1 is SGDLS and CDR2 is YYNGEE. The CDR3 runs to 13 residues. CDR3 bases: TGTGCCAGCAGCGTAGCTGGAAACAATGAGCAGTTCTTC. This codes for CASSVAGNNEQFF.

The chain links TRBV27 to TRBJ1-2; TRBD1 is a possible D gene (6 bases). The CDR3 consists of 15 residues. V lost 7 bases to trimming and J lost 5 bases, with 20 bases between them. Per germline, CDR1 MNHEY and CDR2 SMNVEV (reference sequence). Here the CDR3 DNA reads TGTGCCAGCACCTGGACAGCAACCAATGCTTATGGCTACACCTTC. Its protein is CASTWTATNAYGYTF.

The V and J genes are TRBV29-1 and TRBJ2-2, with D possibly TRBD2 on 6 matching bases. The V gene's germline CDR1 is SQVTM and CDR2 ANQGSEA. This CDR3 has 12 residues. CDR3 bases: TGCACCTATAGCGGCGGGTCCGGGGAGCTGTTTTTT. Amino acids: CTYSGGSGELFF.

This chain links TRBV5-5 with TRBJ1-5; the D is unclear. Trimming pared 4 bases from V and 0 bases from J, leaving 11 bases between. Germline V CDR1 and CDR2: SGHKS, YYEKEE (reference sequence). The CDR3 spans 15 residues. CDR3 nucleotide sequence: TGTGCCAGCAGCCCCCAGCTCAGTAGCAATCAGCCCCAGCATTTT. Protein sequence: CASSPQLSSNQPQHF. Drawing the rest from reference TRBV5-5 and TRBJ1-5, the complete variable domain is DAGVTQSPTHLIKTRGQQVTLRCSPISGHKSVSWYQQVLGQGPQFIFQYYEKEERGRGNFPDRFSARQFPNYSSELNVNALLLGDSALYLCASSPQLSSNQPQHFGDGTRLSIL.

V is TRBV30 and J is TRBJ2-2; D remains ambiguous. Trimming removed 7 bases from V and 2 bases from J, with 11 bases in between. The length of the CDR3 is 13 residues. Germline V gene data show CDR1 as GTSNPN and CDR2 as SVGIG (reference sequence). CDR3: CASSPTNTGELFF. CDR3 sequence (DNA): TGTGCCTCCTCCCCGACCAACACCGGGGAGCTGTTTTTT.

The chain employs TRBV18 and TRBJ1-5; D is perhaps TRBD1 (5 bases). Germline CDR1 and CDR2: KGHSH and LQKENI. The CDR3 is 13 amino acids. V lost 3 bases and J 4 bases, leaving 7 bases between the germline ends. For the CDR3, the DNA is TGTGCCAGCTCACCGGCAGGGAATCAGCCCCAGCATTTT. Translating gives CASSPAGNQPQHF.

The chain has TRBV28 and TRBJ2-2; TRBD2 is a possible D gene (5 bases). Trimming removed 6 bases from V and 4 bases from J, with 27 bases in between. CDR1 is MDHEN and CDR2 is SYDVKM in the germline V gene. This CDR3 is 19 amino acids long. The chain's CDR3 is CASSRGMFPNPHTTGELFF. CDR3 DNA: TGTGCCAGCAGCCGGGGAATGTTTCCCAACCCCCATACCACCGGGGAGCTGTTTTTT.

V and J are TRBV4-1 and TRBJ1-5; D possibly corresponds to TRBD1 (5 bases). Trimming removed 0 bases from V and 6 bases from J, with 18 bases in between. This CDR3 contains 17 residues. Germline V gene lookup returns CDR1 MGHRA and CDR2 YSYEKL. The CDR3 spells CASSQDGAISGFQPQHF. The CDR3 DNA reads TGCGCCAGCAGCCAAGATGGGGCAATTTCGGGTTTTCAGCCCCAGCATTTT.

J is TRBJ1-2 and V is TRBV6-1; D is possibly TRBD1 (6 bases). The CDR3 is made up of 16 amino acids. The V gene's germline CDR1 is MNHNS and CDR2 SASEGT. V gave up 4 bases and J gave up 4 bases, with 19 bases separating them. For the CDR3, the DNA is TGTGCCAGCAGTGTTCGCAGGGGAGTAGAAGGCTATGGCTACACCTTC. Translating gives CASSVRRGVEGYGYTF.

J is TRBJ1-5 and V is TRBV28; possibly TRBD1 for D (6 bases). Germline-derived CDR1 and CDR2 are MDHEN and SYDVKM. Trimming stripped 1 base from V and 0 bases from J, with 16 bases between. The CDR3 totals 18 residues. Written as DNA, the CDR3 is TGTGCCAGCAGTTTATCGGGACACCCTCTATATAGCAATCAGCCCCAGCATTTT. Amino acids: CASSLSGHPLYSNQPQHF.